This T cell receptor (beta chain) is from a study of blood T cell repertoires in COVID-19. Study in general: Acute and convalescent COVID-19 samples came from the United States, Italy and Spain. T cells, B-cell-depleted T cells, or PBMCs supplied cDNA or gDNA.

In the original analysis: Amplification with reference gene primers provided the estimates of nucleated cell counts. The repertoire was sequenced with immunoSEQ multiplex PCR; TCRdb's copy has only in-frame clones and lacks some. Clone size and the V and J calls come from that table; the DNA yielded D and trimming. This table has 55,000 to 95,000 clones, about four fifths appearing once. Germline V gene sequence: CDR1 MNHEY, CDR2 SMNVEV (reference sequence). The CDR3 spans 14 residues. V was pared by 7 bases and J by 3 bases, with 9 bases of the junction left unmatched. The gene calls are TRBV27 and TRBJ2-7, with 7 bases fitting TRBD1. Sequencing input: peripheral blood. The receptor comes from a woman aged 70-85 years with acute or convalescent COVID-19. CDR3: CASKPGTEHYEQYF. The DNA of the CDR3 is TGTGCCAGCAAACCCGGGACAGAACACTACGAGCAGTACTTC.